One sample yielded the 15 T cell receptor beta chains listed below, sequenced in a study of cytomegalovirus exposure and HLA in healthy donors. It was with 60 Vbeta and 13 Jbeta primers that the PCR ran. Data came from immunoSEQ multiplex PCR; TCRdb stores just in-frame clones and leaves some out. The table records some 170,000 clones, 55% to 75% of them present only once. Specimen: PBMCs. The receptor set was obtained from a human donor in good health.

V and J are TRBV5-1 and TRBJ1-3; tentative D call: TRBD1 (5 bases). The CDR3 contains 14 residues. The V gene's germline CDR1 is SGHRS and CDR2 YFSETQ. V lost 0 bases and J lost 7, with 11 bases in between. The CDR3 protein is CASSLAGEFNTIYF. CDR3 nucleotide sequence: TGCGCCAGCAGCTTGGCGGGGGAGTTCAACACCATATATTTT.

V is TRBV5-1 and J is TRBJ2-7; D call uncertain. Germline-derived CDR1 and CDR2 are SGHRS and YFSETQ. This CDR3 is built from 12 residues. V lost 0 bases and J 6 bases, leaving 7 bases between the germline ends. The CDR3 bases are TGCGCCAGCAGCTTGGGTGTCGGCGAGCAGTACTTC. It encodes CASSLGVGEQYF.

This sequence joins TRBV10-3 and TRBJ2-3; D not resolved. The CDR3 totals 13 residues. V lost 3 bases and J 4 bases, leaving 8 bases between the germline ends. Germline V gene data show CDR1 as ENHRY and CDR2 as SYGVKD. The CDR3 spells CAISDAASDTQYF. The CDR3 nucleotides read TGTGCCATCAGTGATGCGGCCTCAGATACGCAGTATTTT.

The V call is TRBV2, the J call TRBJ1-4; no reliable D call. The CDR3 loop spans 16 amino acids. V lost 1 base and J 0 bases, leaving 9 bases between the germline ends. Germline V gives CDR1 SNHLY, CDR2 FYNNEI. CDR3 bases: TGTGCCAGCAGTGAAGGTTACAGCACAACTAATGAAAAACTGTTTTTT. Amino acid sequence: CASSEGYSTTNEKLFF.

This clone was counted only a few times. CDR3 region: CAIKAGLAGYEQYF. The CDR3 nucleotides read TGTGCCATCAAGGCGGGACTAGCGGGTTACGAGCAGTACTTC. The chain joins TRBV10-3 to TRBJ2-7, with TRBD2 matching 12 bases. J was trimmed by 4 bases and V by 7 bases; bases with no gene match: 5. The germline CDR1 and CDR2 sequences are ENHRY and SYGVKD. This CDR3 has 14 residues.

The chain employs TRBV9 and TRBJ2-3, with TRBD1 as a possible D gene (6 bases). Trimming took 0 bases from V and 1 from J, leaving 12 bases between them. Looked up from germline, CDR1 is SGDLS and CDR2 is YYNGEE. This CDR3 has 16 amino acids. CDR3 bases: TGTGCCAGCAGCGTAGGGGGTCAGGGGCGCACAGATACGCAGTATTTT. It translates to CASSVGGQGRTDTQYF.

Here the CDR3 reads CASSLSSSPIFTDTQYF. The CDR3 DNA is TGTGCCAGCAGCTTAAGCTCGTCTCCAATCTTCACAGATACGCAGTATTTT. The rearrangement joins TRBV7-9 to TRBJ2-3; no firm D call. This CDR3 has 17 amino acids. The germline gives CDR1 SEHNR, CDR2 FQNEAQ (reference sequence). V was trimmed by 2 bases and J by 2 bases, leaving 17 bases between them.

The chain has TRBV6-6 and TRBJ2-2, with D maybe TRBD1 (6 bases). Germline lookup yields CDR1 MNHNY and CDR2 SVGAGI (reference sequence). V lost 6 bases, J lost 6 bases, and 14 bases lay in between. CDR3 size: 14 residues. The CDR3 nucleotides are TGTGCCAGCAGACAGGGTCCCGACCCCGGGGAGCTGTTTTTT. The encoded protein is CASRQGPDPGELFF.

The chain couples TRBV19 to TRBJ2-1, with D perhaps matching TRBD2 (6 bases). Trimming shortened V by 5 bases and J by 11 bases, and 22 bases separated the two germline ends. Germline V gene lookup returns CDR1 LNHDA and CDR2 SQIVND (reference sequence). This CDR3 has 15 residues. DNA of the CDR3: TGTGCCAGTAGTTTCACTTCTAGGAGTAGCGGAAAGCAGTTCTTC. Translated: CASSFTSRSSGKQFF.

The genes are TRBV19 and TRBJ2-3; TRBD2 matches 8 bases. The CDR3 is made up of 13 amino acids. The junction had 6 bases not matched to a gene; V was cut back by 7 bases and J by 6 bases. Germline lookup yields CDR1 LNHDA and CDR2 SQIVND (reference sequence). CDR3 sequence reads: CASNRGGGDTQYF. The CDR3 nucleotides read TGTGCCAGTAACCGGGGGGGAGGTGATACGCAGTATTTT.

The rearrangement links TRBV11-2 to TRBJ1-5; tentatively, D is TRBD1 (6 bases). This CDR3 is built from 14 residues. V gave up 1 base and J gave up 3 bases, with 7 bases separating them. Germline V gene sequence: CDR1 SGHAT, CDR2 FQNNGV. This CDR3 is CASSLGQANQPQHF. Here the CDR3 DNA reads TGTGCCAGCAGCTTAGGACAGGCCAATCAGCCCCAGCATTTT. The full variable domain, with the rest looked up from reference TRBV11-2 and TRBJ1-5, is EAGVAQSPRYKIIEKRQSVAFWCNPISGHATLYWYQQILGQGPKLLIQFQNNGVVDDSQLPKDRFSAERLKGVDSTLKIQPAKLEDSAVYLCASSLGQANQPQHFGDGTRLSIL.

This clone was observed a single time. This chain uses TRBV7-6 with TRBJ2-3; 11 bases are a match to TRBD2. Trimming took 4 bases from V and 5 from J; bases not matched to a gene: 5. Germline CDR1 is SGHVS and CDR2 is FNYEAQ. CDR3 length: 15 amino acids. The CDR3 here is CASSSVAGGQDTQYF. The CDR3 nucleotides read TGTGCCAGCAGCTCCGTAGCGGGGGGGCAAGATACGCAGTATTTT.

The chain carries TRBV12-5 and TRBJ1-1; D may be TRBD1 (6 bases). CDR1 and CDR2 from the germline V gene are LGHNT and FRNRAP. The CDR3 sequence is 15 residues long. V lost 3 bases and J 4 bases, leaving 15 bases between the germline ends. The CDR3 here is CASGLVGAPGTEAFF. The DNA of the CDR3 is TGTGCTAGTGGTTTAGTGGGGGCCCCCGGCACTGAAGCTTTCTTT.

The chain links TRBV29-1 to TRBJ1-1, with D possibly being TRBD1 (6 bases). Trimming stripped 7 bases from V and 4 bases from J, with 19 bases between. CDR1 is SQVTM and CDR2 is ANQGSEA in the germline V gene. This CDR3 contains 14 residues. The CDR3 coding sequence is TGCAGCGCCCGGACAGTGCCCGGGGTCACTGAAGCTTTCTTT. Protein: CSARTVPGVTEAFF.

The chain links TRBV9 to TRBJ2-4; TRBD2 agrees at 9 bases. Trimming at V came to 4 bases and at J to 3 bases, leaving 5 bases not matched to a gene. The CDR3 runs 15 residues. Germline V lookup: CDR1 SGDLS, CDR2 YYNGEE. The CDR3 DNA reads TGTGCCAGCAGCCCCCGACTAGCGGACAAAAACATTCAGTACTTC. Translated, it gives CASSPRLADKNIQYF.